Sequencing of this T cell receptor (beta chain) was carried out in a study of shared clonotypes between healthy human individuals. The V gene's germline CDR1 is LNHDA and CDR2 SQIVND (reference sequence). V lost 7 bases and J lost 1; bases outside the gene matches: 6. This CDR3 contains 14 residues. Terminally differentiated effector memory CD45RA+ cells were excluded from the naive CD8 cells, which were CD45RO-negative and positively selected for CCR7. The assay was immunoSEQ multiplex PCR, and TCRdb's table has in-frame clones only and misses some. The sample shows some 2.1 million clones, about 95% of them seen only once.

The rearrangement uses TRBV19 and TRBJ1-1, with TRBD1 identical over 7 bases. The sequence was obtained from a man in his late teens or twenties in good health. Material for sequencing was naive CD8+ T cells sorted from blood. CDR3 sequence (DNA): TGTGCCAGTAAAACAGACAGGGCGAACACTGAAGCTTTCTTT. Encoded protein: CASKTDRANTEAFF.